These 8 T cell receptor beta chains share one sample of origin, sequenced in a study of radiotherapy plus CTLA-4 blockade in lung cancer. TCRdb's table, derived via immunoSEQ multiplex PCR, lists solely in-frame clones and lacks some. The repertoire includes some 70,000 clones, about four fifths of them detected once, and roughly 4% sits in the top ten. Sample: peripheral blood, taken from a patient treated with radiotherapy plus ipilimumab. All receptors derive from a human donor with non-small cell lung cancer who had a partial response to radiotherapy plus ipilimumab.

The chain is built from TRBV4-1 and TRBJ2-5; TRBD2 might be the D (6 bases). The CDR3 is 16 residues long. Trimming took off 1 base at V and 3 bases at J, with 15 bases between the two ends. Looked up from germline, CDR1 is MGHRA and CDR2 is YSYEKL. CDR3 protein: CASSQVPPDYKETQYF. The DNA of the CDR3 is TGCGCCAGCAGCCAAGTCCCCCCGGACTATAAAGAGACCCAGTACTTC.

The chain recombines TRBV28 with TRBJ2-2; TRBD2 aligns across 16 bases. Germline trimming cut 3 bases from V and 4 bases from J; bases unmatched to any gene: 5. The CDR3 contains 18 residues. Germline V gene lookup returns CDR1 MDHEN and CDR2 SYDVKM. CDR3 in amino acids: CASSLGGLAGGRTGELFF. CDR3 DNA sequence: TGTGCCAGCAGTTTGGGGGGACTAGCGGGAGGGCGCACCGGGGAGCTGTTTTTT.

V is TRBV7-9 and J is TRBJ2-2; 9 nucleotides align to TRBD1. Germline CDR1 reads SEHNR; CDR2 reads FQNEAQ (reference sequence). This CDR3 region has 16 residues. J gave up 4 bases and V 4 bases, and 7 bases lay outside the gene matches. The CDR3 sequence is CASSYPQGAPTGELFF. As DNA, the CDR3 is TGTGCCAGCAGCTACCCACAGGGGGCGCCCACCGGGGAGCTGTTTTTT.

This chain connects TRBV5-1 to TRBJ2-6; D is ambiguous. This CDR3 has 16 amino acids. Germline V gene data show CDR1 as SGHRS and CDR2 as YFSETQ. Deletions cut 1 base from V and 0 bases from J, with 8 bases between. CDR3 in DNA: TGCGCCAGCAGCTTGCCCGGGTCCTCTGGGGCCAACGTCCTGACTTTC. Translating gives CASSLPGSSGANVLTF.

CDR3 sequence reads: CASSLQGHEQYF. In DNA form, the CDR3 reads TGTGCCAGCAGCTTGCAGGGCCACGAGCAGTACTTC. The J gene is TRBJ2-7, the V gene TRBV5-6; D possibly corresponds to TRBD1 (5 bases). The CDR3 spans 12 residues. Trimming pared 1 base from V and 5 bases from J, leaving 7 bases between. Germline V gene lookup returns CDR1 SGHDT and CDR2 YYEEEE.

V gene TRBV5-1 combines with J gene TRBJ2-1; 9 bases are a match to TRBD2. The CDR3 is made up of 16 amino acids. V lost 7 bases, J lost 0 bases, and 8 bases stayed unmatched. CDR1 and CDR2 (germline): SGHRS, YFSETQ. The CDR3 sequence: CASRPSGADSYNEQFF. The CDR3, as DNA: TGCGCCAGCCGCCCTAGCGGGGCAGACTCCTACAATGAGCAGTTCTTC.

V and J are TRBV28 and TRBJ1-2, with 8 nucleotides matching TRBD1. With 9 bases clipped from V and 3 bases from J, the junction kept 6 bases outside the gene matches. The germline gives CDR1 MDHEN, CDR2 SYDVKM. The CDR3 runs 13 residues. The CDR3 DNA reads TGTGCCAGGGAGACAGGGGAGGACTATGGCTACACCTTC. Translation: CARETGEDYGYTF.

The chain uses TRBV7-9 and TRBJ1-4, with 10 bases fitting TRBD1. J lost 0 bases, V lost 6 bases, and 10 bases had no gene match. The CDR3 spans 18 residues. In germline, CDR1 is SEHNR, CDR2 FQNEAQ (reference sequence). The CDR3: CASRDRQGATATNEKLFF. The CDR3 coding sequence is TGTGCCAGCAGAGATCGACAGGGGGCTACTGCAACTAATGAAAAACTGTTTTTT. The complete variable domain, with remaining parts taken from reference TRBV7-9 and TRBJ1-4, reads DTGVSQNPRHKITKRGQNVTFRCDPISEHNRLYWYRQTLGQGPEFLTYFQNEAQLEKSRLLSDRFSAERPKGSFSTLEIQRTEQGDSAMYLCASRDRQGATATNEKLFFGSGTQLSVL.